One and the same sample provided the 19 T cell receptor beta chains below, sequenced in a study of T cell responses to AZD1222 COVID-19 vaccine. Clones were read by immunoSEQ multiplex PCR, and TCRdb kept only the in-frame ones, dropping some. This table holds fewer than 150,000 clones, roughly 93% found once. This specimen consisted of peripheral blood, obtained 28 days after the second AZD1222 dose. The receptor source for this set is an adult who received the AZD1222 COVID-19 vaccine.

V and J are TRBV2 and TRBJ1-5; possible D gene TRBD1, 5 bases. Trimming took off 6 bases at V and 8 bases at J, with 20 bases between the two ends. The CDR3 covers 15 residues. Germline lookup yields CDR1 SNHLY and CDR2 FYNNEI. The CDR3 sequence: CASRGTAVVSEPQHF. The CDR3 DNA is TGTGCCAGCAGGGGGACCGCGGTTGTATCAGAGCCCCAGCATTTT.

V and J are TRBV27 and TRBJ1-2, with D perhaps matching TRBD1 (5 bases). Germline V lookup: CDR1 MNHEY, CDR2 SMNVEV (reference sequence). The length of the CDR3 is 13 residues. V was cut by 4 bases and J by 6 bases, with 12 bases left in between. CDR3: CASSSGLLNGYTF. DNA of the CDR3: TGTGCCAGCAGTTCGGGACTGCTTAATGGCTACACCTTC.

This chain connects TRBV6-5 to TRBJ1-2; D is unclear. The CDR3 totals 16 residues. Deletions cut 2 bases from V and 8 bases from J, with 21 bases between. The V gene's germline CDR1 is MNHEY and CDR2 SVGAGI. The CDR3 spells CASSYQSMVGSTGYTF. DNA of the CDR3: TGTGCCAGCAGTTACCAGTCTATGGTAGGGTCGACGGGCTACACCTTC.

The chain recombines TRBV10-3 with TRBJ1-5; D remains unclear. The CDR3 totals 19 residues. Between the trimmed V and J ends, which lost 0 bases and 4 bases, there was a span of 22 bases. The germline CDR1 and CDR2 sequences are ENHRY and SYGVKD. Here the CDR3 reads CAISESGLLSRSLNQPQHF. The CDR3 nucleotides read TGTGCCATCAGTGAGTCAGGATTGCTAAGCCGGAGCCTTAATCAGCCCCAGCATTTT.

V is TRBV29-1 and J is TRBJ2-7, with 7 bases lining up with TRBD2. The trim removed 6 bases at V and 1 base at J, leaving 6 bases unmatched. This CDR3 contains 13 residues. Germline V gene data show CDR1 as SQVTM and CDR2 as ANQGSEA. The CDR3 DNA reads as TGCAGCGTAGAGACTAGCCGTTCCTACGAGCAGTACTTC. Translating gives CSVETSRSYEQYF.

The CDR3 DNA sequence: TGTGCCAGCAGTAGTGTGTGGGATGAGCAGTTCTTC. Amino acids: CASSSVWDEQFF. This chain uses TRBV6-2 or TRBV6-3 with TRBJ2-1; no reliable D call. The V end lost 5 bases, the J end lost 8 bases, and 10 bases lay between the germline ends. The CDR3 has 12 residues. In germline, CDR1 is MNHEY, CDR2 SVGEGT.

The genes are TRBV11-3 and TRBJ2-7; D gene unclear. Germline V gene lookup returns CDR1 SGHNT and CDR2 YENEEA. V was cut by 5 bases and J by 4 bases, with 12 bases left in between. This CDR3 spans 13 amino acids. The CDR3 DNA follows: TGTGCCAGCAGCCCCGCGATGTCATACGAGCAGTACTTC. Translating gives CASSPAMSYEQYF.

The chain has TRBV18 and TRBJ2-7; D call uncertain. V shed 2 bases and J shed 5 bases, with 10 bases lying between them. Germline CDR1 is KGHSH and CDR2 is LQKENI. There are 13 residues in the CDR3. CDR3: CASSPETPDEQYV. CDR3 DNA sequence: TGTGCCAGCTCACCAGAGACGCCCGACGAGCAGTACGTC.

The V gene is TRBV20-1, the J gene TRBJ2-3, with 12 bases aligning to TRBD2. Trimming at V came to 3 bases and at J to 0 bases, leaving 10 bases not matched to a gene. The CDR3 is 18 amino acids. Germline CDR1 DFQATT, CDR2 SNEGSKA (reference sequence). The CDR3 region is CSASKSASGRASTDTQYF. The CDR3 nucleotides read TGCAGTGCTAGTAAAAGTGCTAGCGGGAGGGCTAGCACAGATACGCAGTATTTT.

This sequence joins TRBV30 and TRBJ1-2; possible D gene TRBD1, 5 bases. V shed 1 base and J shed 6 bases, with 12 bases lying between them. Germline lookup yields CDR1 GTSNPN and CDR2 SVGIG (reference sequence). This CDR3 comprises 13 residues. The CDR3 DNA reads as TGTGCCTGGAGTGGAGGAGGGGATCATGGCTACACCTTC. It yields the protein CAWSGGGDHGYTF.

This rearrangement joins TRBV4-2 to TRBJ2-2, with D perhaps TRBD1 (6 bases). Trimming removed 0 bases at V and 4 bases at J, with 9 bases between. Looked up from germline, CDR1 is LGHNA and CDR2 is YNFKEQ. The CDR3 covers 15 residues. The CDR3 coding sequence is TGTGCCAGCAGCCAAGAGGGGGCGGGCACCGGGGAGCTGTTTTTT. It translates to CASSQEGAGTGELFF.

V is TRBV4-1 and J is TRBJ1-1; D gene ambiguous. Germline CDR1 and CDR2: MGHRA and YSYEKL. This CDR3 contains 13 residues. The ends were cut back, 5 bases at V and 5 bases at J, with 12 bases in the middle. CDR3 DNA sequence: TGCGCCAGCAGCGGCACGGGAGGTACTGAAGCTTTCTTT. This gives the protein CASSGTGGTEAFF.

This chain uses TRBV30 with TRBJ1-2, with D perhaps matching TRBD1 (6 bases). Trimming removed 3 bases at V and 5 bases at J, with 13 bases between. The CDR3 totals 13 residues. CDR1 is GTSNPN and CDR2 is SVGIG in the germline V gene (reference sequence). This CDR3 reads CAWRGGGRYGYTF. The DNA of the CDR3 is TGTGCCTGGAGGGGAGGGGGTAGGTATGGCTACACCTTC.

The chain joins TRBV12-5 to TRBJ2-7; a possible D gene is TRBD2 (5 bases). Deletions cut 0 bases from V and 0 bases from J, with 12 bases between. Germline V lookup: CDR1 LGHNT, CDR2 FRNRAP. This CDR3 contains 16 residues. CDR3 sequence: CASGLVLGSTSYEQYF. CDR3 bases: TGTGCTAGTGGTTTGGTACTAGGGAGTACCTCCTACGAGCAGTACTTC. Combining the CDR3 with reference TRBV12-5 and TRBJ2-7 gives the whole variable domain DARVTQTPRHKVTEMGQEVTMRCQPILGHNTVFWYRQTMMQGLELLAYFRNRAPLDDSGMPKDRFSAEMPDATLATLKIQPSEPRDSAVYFCASGLVLGSTSYEQYFGPGTRLTVT.

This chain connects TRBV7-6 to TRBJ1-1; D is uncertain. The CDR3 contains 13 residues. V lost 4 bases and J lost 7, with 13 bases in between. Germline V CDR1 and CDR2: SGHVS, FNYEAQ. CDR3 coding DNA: TGTGCCAGCAGCTCCCCGGCCAGCCTTGAAGCTTTCTTT. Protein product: CASSSPASLEAFF. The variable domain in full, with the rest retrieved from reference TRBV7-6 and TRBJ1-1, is GAGVSQSPRYKVTKRGQDVALRCDPISGHVSLYWYRQALGQGPEFLTYFNYEAQQDKSGLPNDRFSAERPEGSISTLTIQRTEQRDSAMYRCASSSPASLEAFFGQGTRLTVV.

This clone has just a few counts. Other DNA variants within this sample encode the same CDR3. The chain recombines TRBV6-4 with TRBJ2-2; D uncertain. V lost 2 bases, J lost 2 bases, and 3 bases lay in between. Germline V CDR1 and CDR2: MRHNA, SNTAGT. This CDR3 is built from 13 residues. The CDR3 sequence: CASSDTNTGELFF. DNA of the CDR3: TGTGCCAGCAGTGACACTAACACCGGGGAGCTGTTTTTT.

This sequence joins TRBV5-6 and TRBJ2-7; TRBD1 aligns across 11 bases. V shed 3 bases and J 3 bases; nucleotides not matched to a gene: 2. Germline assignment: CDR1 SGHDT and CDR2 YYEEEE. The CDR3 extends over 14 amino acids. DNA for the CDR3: TGTGCCAGCAGCTGGGGACAGGGGGGCTACGAGCAGTACTTC. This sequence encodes CASSWGQGGYEQYF.

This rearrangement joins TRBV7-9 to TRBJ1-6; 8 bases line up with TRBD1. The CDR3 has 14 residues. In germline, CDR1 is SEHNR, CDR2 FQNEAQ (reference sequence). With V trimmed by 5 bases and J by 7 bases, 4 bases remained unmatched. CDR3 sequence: CASSTGGSNSPLHF. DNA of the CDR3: TGTGCCAGCAGCACAGGGGGTTCCAATTCACCCCTCCACTTT.

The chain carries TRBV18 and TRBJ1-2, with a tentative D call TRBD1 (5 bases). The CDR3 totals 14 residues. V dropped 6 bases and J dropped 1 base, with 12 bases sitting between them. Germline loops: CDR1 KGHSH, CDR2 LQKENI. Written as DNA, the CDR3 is TGTGCCAGCTCTGGGCAGGGTATTAACTATGGCTACACCTTC. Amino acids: CASSGQGINYGYTF.